This T cell receptor (beta chain) was retrieved from a study of blood T cell repertoires in COVID-19. Study as a whole: The origin of the acute and convalescent COVID-19 samples was the United States, Italy and Spain. PBMCs, B-cell-depleted T cells, or T cells were the source of the cDNA or gDNA that made up the material.

Trimming removed 1 base from V and 1 base from J; junction bases left unmatched: 5. CDR1 is LGHDT and CDR2 is YNNKEL in the germline V gene (reference sequence). The CDR3 loop spans 17 amino acids. How the authors handled the data: Estimates of nucleated cell counts were drawn from the amplification of reference gene primers. The protocol was immunoSEQ multiplex PCR, while the TCRdb copy is restricted to in-frame clones and leaves out a portion. V, J and clone size derive from that table, while D and trimming were established from the DNA sequence. The table lists 130,000 to 150,000 clones, 88% of them singletons, with about 1.7% in the top ten.

The clonotype was recovered from a man in his 70s with acute or convalescent COVID-19. The rearrangement uses TRBV3-1 (or the pseudogene TRBV3-2) and TRBJ1-1, with 11 bases fitting TRBD1. Sequenced material: peripheral blood. The DNA of the CDR3 is TGTGCCAGCAGCCAAGGGGGGACAGGGGGTAGGAACACTGAAGCTTTCTTT. Its translation is CASSQGGTGGRNTEAFF.